One and the same sample provided the 13 T cell receptor beta chains below, sequenced in a study of blood T cell repertoires in COVID-19. The method was immunoSEQ multiplex PCR; TCRdb's version includes in-frame clones alone and lacks a portion of them. Counted here are 250,000 to 400,000 clones, around 85% occurring once; the ten biggest clones make up around 1.9%. The material sequenced was PBMCs or T cells enriched from blood (not recorded which). The receptors originated from a woman in her 30s who had been exposed to COVID-19.

The chain combines TRBV6-2 or TRBV6-3 with TRBJ1-5; 7 nucleotides align to TRBD1. Germline V gene data show CDR1 as MNHEY and CDR2 as SVGEGT. Unmatched junction bases numbered 16, after V lost 0 bases and J lost 2 bases. The CDR3 spans 20 residues. In DNA form, the CDR3 reads TGTGCCAGCAGTTACTCGATGAGTGCAGGGGGTGTATTTGGCAATCAGCCCCAGCATTTT. It specifies CASSYSMSAGGVFGNQPQHF.

The chain couples TRBV30 to TRBJ2-3; 7 bases match TRBD2. Looked up from germline, CDR1 is GTSNPN and CDR2 is SVGIG (reference sequence). V lost 0 bases to trimming and J lost 1 base; unmatched junction nucleotides: 10. This CDR3 region has 17 residues. This chain's CDR3 is CAWSVRRLAARTDTQYF. The CDR3 DNA reads TGTGCCTGGAGTGTACGAAGGCTAGCGGCACGCACAGATACGCAGTATTTT.

This clone was seen repeatedly, ten times or more. The chain is built from TRBV9 and TRBJ2-5, with 9 bases that match TRBD2. The CDR3 runs 16 residues. The ends lost 1 base at V and 4 bases at J; junction bases unmatched: 8. Looked up from germline, CDR1 is SGDLS and CDR2 is YYNGEE. CDR3 protein: CASSVQVAGESETQYF. The CDR3 DNA is TGTGCCAGCAGCGTACAGGTAGCGGGAGAATCAGAGACCCAGTACTTC. The whole variable domain, filled in from reference TRBV9 and TRBJ2-5, reads DSGVTQTPKHLITATGQRVTLRCSPRSGDLSVYWYQQSLDQGLQFLIQYYNGEERAKGNILERFSAQQFPDLHSELNLSSLELGDSALYFCASSVQVAGESETQYFGPGTRLLVL.

This CDR3 reads CASSPRPGAEYGYTF. The DNA of the CDR3 is TGTGCCAGCTCACCACGACCAGGGGCGGAGTATGGCTACACCTTC. This chain connects TRBV18 to TRBJ1-2, with TRBD1 as a possible D gene (6 bases). The germline CDR1 and CDR2 sequences are KGHSH and LQKENI. V was cut by 1 base and J by 5 bases, with 14 bases left in between. The CDR3 consists of 15 residues.

The chain is built from TRBV28 and TRBJ1-1; tentatively, D is TRBD1 (5 bases). This CDR3 has 15 amino acids. Germline-derived CDR1 and CDR2 are MDHEN and SYDVKM. Trimming took 4 bases from V and 0 from J, leaving 12 bases between them. CDR3 sequence reads: CASSYLGRMNTEAFF. The CDR3 DNA reads TGTGCCAGCAGTTATCTGGGGCGGATGAACACTGAAGCTTTCTTT. Full variable domain (remainder filled in from reference TRBV28 and TRBJ1-1): DVKVTQSSRYLVKRTGEKVFLECVQDMDHENMFWYRQDPGLGLRLIYFSYDVKMKEKGDIPEGYSVSREKKERFSLILESASTNQTSMYLCASSYLGRMNTEAFFGQGTRLTVV.

The V and J genes are TRBV5-1 and TRBJ2-4; D remains unclear. V was clipped by 0 bases and J by 15 bases, with 16 bases between them. The CDR3 extends over 13 amino acids. Per germline, CDR1 SGHRS and CDR2 YFSETQ. DNA of the CDR3: TGCGCCAGCAGCTTGGTCCCCGGTAACGCGTGGTACTTC. Translating it yields CASSLVPGNAWYF.

The gene calls are TRBV7-8 and TRBJ1-6; 9 positions match TRBD1. Per the germline V gene, CDR1 is SGHVS and CDR2 is FQNEAQ. Trimming at V came to 4 bases and at J to 13 bases, leaving 14 bases not matched to a gene. CDR3 length: 16 amino acids. CDR3 DNA sequence: TGTGCCAGCAGCTCCGCAATACCGGGACAGGGAGCCCCCCTCCACTTT. Protein: CASSSAIPGQGAPLHF.

The gene calls are TRBV7-2 and TRBJ2-1, with TRBD2 matching 13 bases. Unmatched junction bases numbered 6, after V lost 1 base and J lost 0 bases. Germline loops: CDR1 SGHTA, CDR2 FQGNSA. The CDR3 sequence is 19 residues long. In nucleotides, the CDR3 is TGTGCCAGCAGCTTAGGGTCACTAGCGGGGGGGAGCTCCTACAATGAGCAGTTCTTC. It specifies CASSLGSLAGGSSYNEQFF.

The J gene is TRBJ2-1, the V gene TRBV2, with TRBD2 matching over 11 bases. The length of the CDR3 is 15 residues. V lost 1 base, J lost 7 bases, and 3 bases stayed unmatched. CDR1 is SNHLY and CDR2 is FYNNEI in the germline V gene. In DNA, the CDR3 is TGTGCCAGCAGTGAAGTACTAGCGGGAGAGAATGAGCAGTTCTTC. This gives the protein CASSEVLAGENEQFF.

The chain links TRBV30 to TRBJ1-6; tentative D call: TRBD1 (6 bases). V was clipped by 5 bases and J by 10 bases, with 15 bases between them. Per the germline V gene, CDR1 is GTSNPN and CDR2 is SVGIG (reference sequence). The CDR3 spans 13 residues. CDR3 DNA: TGTGCCTGGGGGGACATAGGAAAGTCACCCCTCCACTTT. Its protein is CAWGDIGKSPLHF.

The CDR3 loop reads CASAQDNSPLHF. The CDR3 region has the DNA TGTGCCAGCGCGCAGGATAATTCACCCCTCCACTTT. The chain combines TRBV9 with TRBJ1-6; D unresolved. V lost 7 bases and J lost 5, with 7 bases in between. The CDR3 spans 12 residues. Germline loops: CDR1 SGDLS, CDR2 YYNGEE.

The chain recombines TRBV20-1 with TRBJ2-5; no clear D gene. The germline CDR1 and CDR2 sequences are DFQATT and SNEGSKA (reference sequence). The CDR3 sequence is 11 residues long. Trimming left V 3 bases short and J 2 bases short, with 4 bases between. The CDR3 DNA is TGCAGTGCTAGCTATCAAGAGACCCAGTACTTC. Protein: CSASYQETQYF.

By share of the sample, this clone is medium-sized (0.01 to 0.1%). This chain joins TRBV2 and TRBJ1-2, with D maybe TRBD1 (6 bases). V gave up 1 base and J gave up 0 bases, with 9 bases separating them. CDR3 length equals 15 residues. CDR1 and CDR2 from the germline V gene are SNHLY and FYNNEI. The CDR3: CASSEEAGANYGYTF. The CDR3 DNA reads as TGTGCCAGCAGTGAAGAGGCAGGGGCTAACTATGGCTACACCTTC.